This T cell receptor (beta chain) stems from a study of T cells after yellow fever vaccination. The germline V gene has CDR1 DFQATT and CDR2 SNEGSKA (reference sequence). The CDR3 contains 17 residues. Unmatched junction bases numbered 13, after V lost 2 bases and J lost 2 bases. TCRdb processed the 5' RACE reads anew with MiXCR; each CDR3 protein has one entry. The sample holds approximately 340,000 distinct CDR3 sequences, about 8.7% seen once. Sequenced material: PBMCs, taken on the day of the first yellow fever vaccination. This TCR was sampled from a man aged 18 to 30 who received the YFV17D yellow fever vaccine. V and J are TRBV20-1 and TRBJ2-5; TRBD2 aligns across 8 bases. The CDR3 nucleotides read TGCAGTGCTAGAAACAGCGGGGGAGCGAAGCTACAAGAGACCCAGTACTTC. As protein: CSARNSGGAKLQETQYF.